This T cell receptor (beta chain) was recorded in a study of T cell repertoires in cytomegalovirus infection (dated by TCRdb to the late 2010s). About the investigation overall: Recently identified HLA-C-restricted CMV epitopes, whose presentation resists viral immunomodulation, were targeted by peptide stimulations together with well-studied HLA-B-restricted epitopes. Donor HLA type was relevant to the analysis, because carriage of CMV infection together with the matching HLA type was indicated by public TCR beta signatures. Points the paper makes about the study in general: The ex vivo response was dominated by HLA-C-restricted CMV-specific TCR beta clonotypes, which also provided the single most frequent clonotype in two of eight donors. In both this cohort and an independent roughly 330-donor cohort, the cumulative frequency of public TCR beta family members distinguished carriers of CMV infection plus the relevant HLA type.

This specimen's treatment or condition label, per the study, means: in vitro stimulation with specific CMV peptide epitopes to enrich CMV-specific T cells. Sequencing used an Illumina HiSeq 1500. TCRdb handled the public reads itself, with Q25 trimming in fastp and clone calling in MiXCR, and kept productive beta chains. CDR3 protein sequences are deduplicated, and each keeps its most common genes and DNA. Across this sample there are under 30,000 distinct CDR3 sequences, with under 25% seen only once. About 91% of the sample is taken by the ten largest. Turning to this clonotype: Its specific antigen is unknown. This may be a read error, as it is one base from a much larger clone.

The germline V gene yields MNHEY for CDR1 and SVGEGT for CDR2. There are 16 amino acids in the CDR3, from cysteine to phenylalanine inclusive. Only CDR3 DNA is held: 48 bases, read in frame from base 1. This receptor was taken from a human donor in good health (CMV status not recorded). Some clones in this sample may be carry-over from other donors' samples. The chain links TRBV6-2 or TRBV6-3 with TRBJ1-6; TRBD1 could be the D gene, as 5 bases match. This sample comprised CD8+ T cells from cultured PBMCs, obtained from culture after CMV antigen stimulation. The CDR3 protein: CVSSYWGSSYNSPLHF. DNA sequence: TGTGTCAGCAGTTACTGGGGGAGCTCCTATAATTCACCCCTCCACTTT.